One sample yielded the 12 T cell receptor beta chains listed below, sequenced in a study of cytomegalovirus exposure and HLA in healthy donors. The study ran its PCR with 60 Vbeta and 13 Jbeta primers. Assay: immunoSEQ multiplex PCR; the TCRdb copy retains only in-frame clones and omits some. In the table there are over 150,000 clones, 80% to 85% of which are singletons. The sample consisted of PBMCs. The receptor set was obtained from a male donor in good health and CMV-seropositive.

The chain combines TRBV7-2 with TRBJ2-5, with 14 positions matching TRBD2. CDR3 length: 16 amino acids. V lost 1 base and J lost 5; bases outside the gene matches: 3. Germline CDR1 and CDR2: SGHTA and FQGNSA. The CDR3 bases are TGTGCCAGCAGCTTAGGGACTAGCGGGAGGCGGGAGACCCAGTACTTC. Translated: CASSLGTSGRRETQYF.

The chain uses TRBV11-2 and TRBJ1-1, with no clear D. The CDR3 consists of 14 residues. Per the germline V gene, CDR1 is SGHAT and CDR2 is FQNNGV. Trimming removed 0 bases from V and 7 bases from J, with 12 bases in between. CDR3: CASSLEPRGREAFF. The CDR3, as DNA: TGTGCCAGCAGCTTAGAACCCCGAGGGCGTGAAGCTTTCTTT.

The CDR3 DNA follows: TGCGCCAGCAGCTTAACAGGGAACTCCTATGGCTACACCTTC. Its protein product is CASSLTGNSYGYTF. This chain joins TRBV5-1 and TRBJ1-2, with a weak D call TRBD1 (6 bases). The CDR3 covers 14 residues. Trimming removed 2 bases from V and 4 bases from J, with 12 bases in between. Germline-derived CDR1 and CDR2 are SGHRS and YFSETQ.

Points on this clone: The junction differs from germline at one of its ends, possibly a read error. The chain has TRBV9 and TRBJ2-4; TRBD1 agrees at 12 bases. Germline-derived CDR1 and CDR2 are SGDLS and YYNGEE. The CDR3 loop spans 14 amino acids. The CDR3 region has the DNA TGTGCCAGCAGCCCCGGGACAGGGGGCAACAGTCAGTACTTC. Translation: CASSPGTGGNSQYF.

The CDR3 loop reads CASSGGGSQGLNGYTF. CDR3 nucleotide sequence: TGTGCCAGCAGCGGGGGAGGATCACAGGGGTTAAATGGCTACACCTTC. This chain links TRBV5-4 with TRBJ1-2; 7 bases fit TRBD1. From germline, CDR1 is SGHNT and CDR2 YYREEE (reference sequence). With 4 bases clipped from V and 6 bases from J, the junction kept 15 bases outside the gene matches. The CDR3 consists of 16 residues.

In this sample, this clone turned up once. The chain carries TRBV18 and TRBJ1-1; 7 positions agree with TRBD1. The junction had 7 bases not matched to a gene; V was cut back by 5 bases and J by 4 bases. Germline CDR1 is KGHSH and CDR2 is LQKENI. The CDR3 loop spans 14 amino acids. CDR3 region: CASSFGQEGTEAFF. The CDR3 nucleotides read TGTGCCAGCTCATTTGGACAGGAGGGCACTGAAGCTTTCTTT.

V gene TRBV7-7 combines with J gene TRBJ2-2; TRBD1 agrees at 7 bases. Germline V gives CDR1 SSHAT, CDR2 FNYEAQ (reference sequence). CDR3 length equals 15 residues. V shed 5 bases, J shed 1 base, and the junction held 4 bases outside the gene matches. The CDR3 sequence: CASSTGTENTGELFF. The CDR3 DNA is TGTGCCAGCAGCACCGGGACAGAGAACACCGGGGAGCTGTTTTTT.

This clone was counted once. The chain carries TRBV9 and TRBJ1-3; a possible D gene is TRBD1 (6 bases). The germline V and J ends were trimmed by 3 bases and 0 bases, with 13 bases remaining between them. Per the germline V gene, CDR1 is SGDLS and CDR2 is YYNGEE. The CDR3 totals 16 residues. The CDR3 sequence is CASSGPGGLSGNTIYF. Written as DNA, the CDR3 is TGTGCCAGCAGCGGTCCGGGGGGCCTCTCTGGAAACACCATATATTTT.

The V gene is TRBV7-9, the J gene TRBJ2-7; TRBD1 agrees at 9 bases. With V trimmed by 3 bases and J by 7 bases, 10 bases remained unmatched. The CDR3 spans 15 residues. The germline gives CDR1 SEHNR, CDR2 FQNEAQ (reference sequence). Here the CDR3 DNA reads TGTGCCAGCAGCTTCCGCGGGACAGGGTTTACAGAGCAGTACTTC. It codes for CASSFRGTGFTEQYF. Full variable domain (missing parts from reference TRBV7-9 and TRBJ2-7): DTGVSQNPRHKITKRGQNVTFRCDPISEHNRLYWYRQTLGQGPEFLTYFQNEAQLEKSRLLSDRFSAERPKGSFSTLEIQRTEQGDSAMYLCASSFRGTGFTEQYFGPGTRLTVT.

J is TRBJ2-1 and V is TRBV27, with a tentative D call TRBD2 (6 bases). The germline CDR1 and CDR2 sequences are MNHEY and SMNVEV (reference sequence). With 6 bases removed from V and 7 bases from J, the gap between germline ends came to 25 bases. The CDR3 consists of 17 residues. In nucleotides, the CDR3 is TGTGCCAGCAGAACTTTTACTATTAGGGGAGGTGCGAATGAGCAGTTCTTC. It is translated as CASRTFTIRGGANEQFF.

Comment on this clone: Compared with germline, one end of the junction differs, possibly owing to a read error. The chain is built from TRBV7-9 and TRBJ2-6, with 7 bases matching TRBD1. Germline lookup yields CDR1 SEHNR and CDR2 FQNEAQ (reference sequence). This CDR3 is 14 amino acids long. The CDR3 here is CASSFTTGANGLTF. The CDR3 DNA follows: TGTGCCAGCAGCTTCACTACAGGGGCCAACGGCCTGACTTTC.

The genes are TRBV10-1 and TRBJ2-1; 9 bases are a match to TRBD2. V shed 4 bases and J 9 bases; nucleotides not matched to a gene: 10. CDR1 is WNHNN, CDR2 SYGVQD, per germline (reference sequence). This CDR3 comprises 15 residues. The CDR3 loop reads CASSGVRGGSAEQFF. The CDR3 region has the DNA TGCGCCAGCAGTGGTGTGCGGGGGGGCTCCGCTGAGCAGTTCTTC.